Presented here are 8 T cell receptor beta chains from one specimen sequenced in a study of T cells in Graves' hyperthyroidism and ophthalmopathy. RNA transcripts served as the template for amplifying TCR beta CDR3 regions. The TCR CDR3 first-round RT-PCR relied on the HTBI primer set. TCRdb reprocessed the multiplex PCR reads via MiXCR and lists one record per CDR3 protein. The sample contains some 92,000 distinct CDR3 sequences, approximately 40% of which appear only once. Sequencing was performed on peripheral blood or thyroid tissue (not recorded which). These receptors all come from a woman in her twenties or thirties with Graves' hyperthyroidism.

This clonotype has a count of ten or more. This chain links TRBV6-5 with TRBJ2-5; possible D gene TRBD1, 6 bases. V shed 4 bases and J shed 5 bases, with 14 bases lying between them. The CDR3 spans 14 residues. Germline CDR1 MNHEY, CDR2 SVGAGI. DNA for the CDR3: TGTGCCAGCAGTTTCAGGACAGCGCTGGAGACCCAGTACTTC. Translation: CASSFRTALETQYF.

This clonotype has a count of ten or more. This chain joins TRBV19 and TRBJ1-5; D is perhaps TRBD1 (6 bases). Trimming left V 7 bases short and J 0 bases short, with 10 bases between. Germline V gene lookup returns CDR1 LNHDA and CDR2 SQIVND (reference sequence). This CDR3 has 14 amino acids. The CDR3 loop is CASKDRYSNQPQHF. Written as DNA, the CDR3 is TGTGCCAGTAAGGACAGATATAGCAATCAGCCCCAGCATTTT.

As for this clonotype: Possible read error: a much larger clone is one base away. The rearrangement uses TRBV19 and TRBJ2-3, with D unclear. V gave up 9 bases and J gave up 4 bases, with 11 bases separating them. This CDR3 has 12 amino acids. In germline, CDR1 is LNHDA, CDR2 SQIVND (reference sequence). DNA for the CDR3: TGTGCCAGCAGTTTCCTAGCAGATACGCAGTATTTT. Translation gives CASSFLADTQYF. Together with reference TRBV19 and TRBJ2-3, the CDR3 gives the full variable domain: DGGITQSPKYLFRKEGQNVTLSCEQNLNHDAMYWYRQDPGQGLRLIYYSQIVNDFQKGDIAEGYSVSREKKESFPLTVTSAQKNPTAFYLCASSFLADTQYFGPGTRLTVL.

On this clonotype itself: This may be a read error, as it is one base from a much larger clone. Because the CDR3 is missing its conserved closing phenylalanine or tryptophan, this is likely a read error. The chain carries TRBV7-3 and TRBJ1-2; a weak D match, TRBD1 (5 bases). V was shortened by 5 bases and J by 9 bases, with 22 bases between the two germline ends. CDR3 size: 15 residues. Germline CDR1 SGHTA, CDR2 FQGTGA. CDR3 protein: CASSQEAWGERCYTL. Written as DNA, the CDR3 is TGTGCCAGCAGCCAAGAAGCGTGGGGGGAAAGGTGCTACACCCTC.

V is TRBV10-3 and J is TRBJ1-5; 8 bases map to TRBD1. Germline CDR1 ENHRY, CDR2 SYGVKD. This CDR3 has 13 residues. V shed 7 bases and J 5 bases; nucleotides not matched to a gene: 4. The CDR3 sequence: CAITDREHQPQHF. Written as DNA, the CDR3 is TGTGCCATCACGGACAGGGAACATCAGCCCCAGCATTTT.

This clonotype came up many times. The chain recombines TRBV20-1 with TRBJ2-3, with 8 bases lining up with TRBD2. The germline V gene has CDR1 DFQATT and CDR2 SNEGSKA (reference sequence). This CDR3 is built from 15 residues. The V gene end was trimmed by 2 bases and the J gene end by 1 base; junction bases not matched to a gene: 5. The CDR3: CSARWWREGTDTQYF. Written as DNA, the CDR3 is TGCAGTGCTAGATGGTGGCGGGAGGGCACAGATACGCAGTATTTT.

This clonotype showed up many times. Sequence at one end of the junction differs from germline and may be a read error. The chain links TRBV28 to TRBJ2-7; a weak D match, TRBD1 (5 bases). This CDR3 comprises 13 residues. Germline lookup yields CDR1 MDHEN and CDR2 SYDVKM. The DNA for the CDR3 is TGTGCCAGCAGTCCCTGGACAATCTACAAGCAGTACTTC. Amino acids: CASSPWTIYKQYF.

This clonotype was recorded many times. The chain carries TRBV5-8 and TRBJ2-5; D possibly matches TRBD1 or TRBD2 (5 bases each). In germline, CDR1 is SGHTS, CDR2 YDEGEE. The CDR3 extends over 15 amino acids. Trimming pared 3 bases from V and 7 bases from J, leaving 19 bases between. This CDR3 reads CASSSFGVGRVTQYF. As DNA, the CDR3 is TGTGCCAGCAGCTCCTTTGGCGTGGGGCGGGTGACCCAGTACTTC.